This T cell receptor (beta chain) was observed in a study of blood T cell repertoires in COVID-19. CDR1 and CDR2 (germline): LGHDT, YNNKEL (reference sequence). The CDR3 totals 15 residues. Trimming at V came to 0 bases and at J to 4 bases, leaving 3 bases not matched to a gene. Here immunoSEQ multiplex PCR was the method, and the copy in TCRdb shows in-frame clones only, minus some. The sample has about 210,000 clones; 65% to 85% are singletons. This clone was seen a handful of times. The sequence derives from a man aged 50 to 60 with active or convalescent COVID-19. V is TRBV3-1 (or the pseudogene TRBV3-2) and J is TRBJ1-1; 9 bases map to TRBD1. The sequencing sample was made of peripheral blood. The CDR3 protein is CASSQDDRGGTEAFF. The CDR3 nucleotides read TGTGCCAGCAGCCAAGACGACAGGGGGGGCACTGAAGCTTTCTTT.